These 18 T cell receptor beta chains share one sample of origin, sequenced in a study of blood T cell repertoires in COVID-19. Assay used: immunoSEQ multiplex PCR; TCRdb lists only in-frame clones, some missing. The sample records under 150,000 clones, 75% to 90% being singletons. Sequenced sample: PBMCs or T cells enriched from blood (not recorded which). Every receptor here comes from a woman aged 50 to 60 who had recovered from COVID-19.

The chain employs TRBV5-1 and TRBJ2-7, with TRBD1 as a possible D gene (5 bases). V was trimmed by 4 bases and J by 1 base, leaving 12 bases between them. The CDR3 extends over 14 amino acids. Germline CDR1 is SGHRS and CDR2 is YFSETQ. As DNA, the CDR3 is TGCGCCAGCAGCCGGATCCAGGGTTCCTACGAGCAGTACTTC. Translation gives CASSRIQGSYEQYF.

The genes are TRBV11-2 and TRBJ2-3; D is unresolved. The CDR3 runs to 12 residues. Germline V gene sequence: CDR1 SGHAT, CDR2 FQNNGV. Trimming stripped 1 base from V and 3 bases from J, with 2 bases between. This CDR3 is CASSLVTDTQYF. CDR3 sequence (DNA): TGTGCCAGCAGCTTAGTAACAGATACGCAGTATTTT.

This clone was picked up one time. This chain uses TRBV12-3 or TRBV12-4 with TRBJ1-1; D is ambiguous. V lost 5 bases and J 2 bases, leaving 9 bases between the germline ends. The CDR3 runs to 13 residues. The CDR3 nucleotides are TGTGCCAGCAGTCAAGAGACTAACACTGAAGCTTTCTTT. It codes for CASSQETNTEAFF.

V is TRBV7-8 and J is TRBJ1-1; weak D call: TRBD1 (5 bases). V was shortened by 1 base and J by 4 bases, with 13 bases between the two germline ends. The germline V gene encodes CDR1 SGHVS and CDR2 FQNEAQ. CDR3 length: 15 residues. The CDR3 loop reads CASSLEAGWGTEAFF. The CDR3 DNA reads TGTGCCAGCAGCTTAGAGGCAGGGTGGGGCACTGAAGCTTTCTTT.

The chain couples TRBV7-9 to TRBJ1-3, with D tentatively TRBD1 (5 bases). Germline V gene sequence: CDR1 SEHNR, CDR2 FQNEAQ (reference sequence). V was shortened by 5 bases and J by 0 bases, with 14 bases between the two germline ends. There are 16 residues in the CDR3. CDR3 region: CASSVVSGGSGNTIYF. The CDR3 nucleotides are TGTGCCAGCAGCGTAGTGTCCGGGGGCTCTGGAAACACCATATATTTT.

This chain connects TRBV5-1 to TRBJ1-5; D not resolved. This CDR3 comprises 10 residues. Germline loops: CDR1 SGHRS, CDR2 YFSETQ. Trimming shortened V by 7 bases and J by 8 bases, and 7 bases separated the two germline ends. The CDR3 loop is CASYREPQHF. Written as DNA, the CDR3 is TGCGCCAGCTACCGGGAGCCCCAGCATTTT. The complete variable domain, with remaining parts taken from reference TRBV5-1 and TRBJ1-5, reads KAGVTQTPRYLIKTRGQQVTLSCSPISGHRSVSWYQQTPGQGLQFLFEYFSETQRNKGNFPGRFSGRQFSNSRSEMNVSTLELGDSALYLCASYREPQHFGDGTRLSIL.

The sample holds a few counts of this clone. The chain combines TRBV30 with TRBJ2-7; TRBD2 is a possible D gene (5 bases). Germline lookup yields CDR1 GTSNPN and CDR2 SVGIG (reference sequence). The V gene lost 3 bases and the J gene lost 5 bases, with 11 bases spanning the gap. The CDR3 is 12 amino acids. The CDR3 reads CAWSPLGNEQYF. The CDR3 nucleotides are TGTGCCTGGAGCCCCCTCGGGAACGAGCAGTACTTC.

The gene calls are TRBV7-9 and TRBJ2-7; 9 nucleotides agree with TRBD1. CDR1 is SEHNR, CDR2 FQNEAQ, per germline (reference sequence). V shed 5 bases, J shed 4 bases, and the junction held 9 bases outside the gene matches. The CDR3 runs to 15 residues. The CDR3: CASSQGQGGVYEQYF. The CDR3 nucleotides are TGTGCCAGCAGCCAGGGACAGGGTGGTGTATACGAGCAGTACTTC.

The chain combines TRBV6-2 or TRBV6-3 with TRBJ1-6; D is ambiguous. Trimming removed 0 bases at V and 4 bases at J, with 7 bases between. Looked up from germline, CDR1 is MNHEY and CDR2 is SVGEGT. CDR3 size: 15 residues. For the CDR3, the DNA is TGTGCCAGCAGTTACTCCGACACTTATAATTCACCCCTCCACTTT. It specifies CASSYSDTYNSPLHF.

The chain is built from TRBV4-1 and TRBJ1-1; D may be TRBD1 (5 bases). Germline CDR1 reads MGHRA; CDR2 reads YSYEKL. CDR3 length: 13 amino acids. Trimming shortened V by 1 base and J by 7 bases, and 10 bases separated the two germline ends. The CDR3 DNA sequence: TGCGCCAGCAGCCAAGGGACAACGTATGAAGCTTTCTTT. It is translated as CASSQGTTYEAFF.

The chain links TRBV25-1 to TRBJ2-1, with D possibly being TRBD2 (6 bases). CDR3 length: 18 amino acids. Trimming left V 3 bases short and J 0 bases short, with 18 bases between. Germline V gene sequence: CDR1 MGHDK, CDR2 SYGVNS. In DNA form, the CDR3 reads TGTGCCAGCAGTGACGTCGGGGGAGACATCCTCTCCTACAATGAGCAGTTCTTC. Its protein product is CASSDVGGDILSYNEQFF.

V and J are TRBV12-3 or TRBV12-4 and TRBJ2-5; 8 bases match TRBD1. The CDR3 consists of 12 residues. V gave up 6 bases and J gave up 5 bases; unmatched junction bases: 2. CDR3 bases: TGTGCCAGCAGCTGGACAGGGGAGACCCAGTACTTC. Translated, it gives CASSWTGETQYF.

This chain uses TRBV29-1 with TRBJ1-5; 7 bases are shared with TRBD1. Germline CDR1 and CDR2: SQVTM and ANQGSEA. The ends lost 4 bases at V and 9 bases at J; junction bases unmatched: 12. This CDR3 region has 14 residues. The CDR3: CSVAPGQVGGPQHF. The CDR3 coding sequence is TGCAGCGTTGCTCCCGGACAGGTGGGGGGGCCCCAGCATTTT.

The CDR3 sequence: CASSPGTGATYEQYF. The CDR3 nucleotides read TGTGCCAGCTCACCGGGTACAGGGGCCACCTACGAGCAGTACTTC. The chain joins TRBV18 to TRBJ2-7; the match to TRBD1 covers 7 bases. There are 15 residues in the CDR3. Germline CDR1 reads KGHSH; CDR2 reads LQKENI. The V and J ends lost 3 bases and 2 bases, in that order; junction bases with no gene match: 7. Based on the CDR3 plus reference TRBV18 and TRBJ2-7, the full variable domain is NAGVMQNPRHLVRRRGQEARLRCSPMKGHSHVYWYRQLPEEGLKFMVYLQKENIIDESGMPKERFSAEFPKEGPSILRIQQVVRGDSAAYFCASSPGTGATYEQYFGPGTRLTVT.

The chain employs TRBV7-2 and TRBJ2-7; the D is unclear. The V end lost 6 bases, the J end lost 1 base, and 10 bases lay between the germline ends. In germline, CDR1 is SGHTA, CDR2 FQGNSA. The CDR3 length is 13 residues. DNA for the CDR3: TGTGCCAGCAGTCCCTACCCTTCCTACGAGCAGTACTTC. Translating it yields CASSPYPSYEQYF.

A single count supports this clone. The chain couples TRBV28 to TRBJ1-5; D is undetermined. V was clipped by 1 base and J by 5 bases, with 15 bases between them. The CDR3 totals 16 residues. Germline loops: CDR1 MDHEN, CDR2 SYDVKM. CDR3 sequence (DNA): TGTGCCAGCAGTTTATTGCGGTTTCGCGACGATCAGCCCCAGCATTTT. Its translation: CASSLLRFRDDQPQHF.

CDR3 protein: CASKRGSSTDTQYF. The CDR3 coding sequence is TGTGCCAGCAAGAGGGGGTCTAGCACAGATACGCAGTATTTT. The V and J genes are TRBV2 and TRBJ2-3; D may be TRBD1 (6 bases). The V end was cut by 7 bases, the J end by 0 bases, with 11 bases between. The CDR3 is 14 residues long. Germline CDR1 reads SNHLY; CDR2 reads FYNNEI. The whole variable domain, filled in from reference TRBV2 and TRBJ2-3, reads EPEVTQTPSHQVTQMGQEVILRCVPISNHLYFYWYRQILGQKVEFLVSFYNNEISEKSEIFDDQFSVERPDGSNFTLKIRSTKLEDSAMYFCASKRGSSTDTQYFGPGTRLTVL.

J is TRBJ2-7 and V is TRBV2; 10 bases match TRBD1. Germline V CDR1 and CDR2: SNHLY, FYNNEI. Germline trimming cut 6 bases from V and 7 bases from J; bases unmatched to any gene: 9. CDR3 length: 14 residues. The CDR3 DNA reads TGTGCCAGCAGGATAGGGGGACAGGGGAGAGAGCAGTACTTC. Translation: CASRIGGQGREQYF.